Presented here are 24 T cell receptor beta chains from one specimen sequenced in a study of breast tumors, draining lymph nodes, adjacent tissues. Axillary draining lymph nodes of breast cancer patients supplied the node samples. TCRdb redid the calling of the multiplex PCR reads with MiXCR, one entry per CDR3 protein. The table has roughly 100,000 distinct CDR3 sequences, approximately 28% seen once. Sequenced: axillary lymph node tissue. These TCRs come from a female donor with breast cancer. Some clones in this sample may be carry-over from other donors' samples.

In its sample, this clonotype was seen many times. The chain links TRBV20-1 to TRBJ1-6, with TRBD1 identical over 10 bases. V dropped 3 bases and J dropped 6; count of bases not matched to a gene: 5. This CDR3 has 15 residues. Germline V gives CDR1 DFQATT, CDR2 SNEGSKA (reference sequence). CDR3 coding DNA: TGCAGTGCTAGTAAGGGACAGGGGTTTAATTCACCCCTCCACTTT. Protein sequence: CSASKGQGFNSPLHF.

Points on this clonotype: Since a much larger clone is just one base distant, this may be a read error. This chain uses TRBV11-2 with TRBJ2-7; D may be TRBD1 or TRBD2 (5 bases each). Germline V lookup: CDR1 SGHAT, CDR2 FQNNGV. Trimming took 1 base from V and 6 from J, leaving 10 bases between them. The CDR3 has 13 residues. As DNA, the CDR3 is TGTGCCAGCAGCTTAGGGTGGGGGTCCGAGCAGTACTTC. Its protein is CASSLGWGSEQYF.

In this sample, this clonotype turned up many times. The rearrangement joins TRBV11-2 to TRBJ2-1, with D uncertain. Looked up from germline, CDR1 is SGHAT and CDR2 is FQNNGV. The V end lost 5 bases, the J end lost 8 bases, and 16 bases lay between the germline ends. The CDR3 runs 14 residues. As DNA, the CDR3 is TGTGCCAGCAGCCCAAACGACTCCGGCGATGAGCAGTTCTTC. As protein: CASSPNDSGDEQFF.

At least ten counts were recorded for this clonotype. The chain employs TRBV7-9 and TRBJ2-3, with D perhaps being TRBD1 or TRBD2 (5 bases each). Trimming left V 5 bases short and J 0 bases short, with 15 bases between. Germline values: CDR1 SEHNR, CDR2 FQNEAQ (reference sequence). This CDR3 region has 16 residues. CDR3 bases: TGTGCCAGCAGCCCTCCCGGGACGGGAAGCACAGATACGCAGTATTTT. Translation gives CASSPPGTGSTDTQYF.

This clonotype was observed many times. The chain is built from TRBV20-1 and TRBJ1-2; maybe TRBD1 (6 bases). Trimming pared 3 bases from V and 5 bases from J, leaving 19 bases between. Germline values: CDR1 DFQATT, CDR2 SNEGSKA (reference sequence). This CDR3 is built from 15 residues. The CDR3 coding sequence is TGCAGTGCTAGTTTATTTGGGCAGGGGAAGTATGGCTACACCTTC. This gives the protein CSASLFGQGKYGYTF.

The table lists this clonotype with many counts. V is TRBV7-8 and J is TRBJ2-1, with 11 bases lining up with TRBD2. Germline V gene data show CDR1 as SGHVS and CDR2 as FQNEAQ. The CDR3 consists of 17 residues. Trimming cost V 4 bases and J 0 bases; bases outside gene matches: 5. CDR3: CASSSGLAERSYNEQFF. Written as DNA, the CDR3 is TGTGCCAGCAGCTCGGGACTAGCGGAGCGCTCCTACAATGAGCAGTTCTTC.

The J gene is TRBJ2-6, the V gene TRBV19; possible D gene TRBD2, 5 bases. CDR3 length: 17 residues. V was pared by 7 bases and J by 4 bases, with 20 bases between. The germline V gene encodes CDR1 LNHDA and CDR2 SQIVND (reference sequence). The CDR3 sequence: CASKSPYEGPGANVLTF. Written as DNA, the CDR3 is TGTGCCAGTAAATCTCCTTATGAGGGTCCCGGGGCCAACGTCCTGACTTTC.

This clonotype was counted at least ten times. This chain connects TRBV6-5 to TRBJ2-7; maybe TRBD2 (6 bases). CDR3 length: 14 residues. V lost 0 bases, J lost 7 bases, and 13 bases lay in between. The V gene's germline CDR1 is MNHEY and CDR2 SVGAGI. The CDR3 sequence is CASSYSSGGSEQYF. Here the CDR3 DNA reads TGTGCCAGCAGTTACTCGAGTGGGGGGAGTGAGCAGTACTTC.

This clonotype came up many times. This chain connects TRBV5-1 to TRBJ1-2; 9 bases align to TRBD1. The CDR3 totals 14 residues. Germline CDR1 reads SGHRS; CDR2 reads YFSETQ. V was pared by 2 bases and J by 6 bases, with 5 bases of the junction left unmatched. CDR3 DNA: TGCGCCAGCAGCTTTAGGGACAGGGAGGATGGCTACACCTTC. Translated, it gives CASSFRDREDGYTF.

This clonotype has more than one count but fewer than ten. A much larger clone is a single base away; this may be a read error. V and J are TRBV6-1 and TRBJ2-5, with D maybe TRBD1 (6 bases). The CDR3 is made up of 12 amino acids. Trimming removed 8 bases from V and 3 bases from J, with 10 bases in between. Germline CDR1 MNHNS, CDR2 SASEGT. The CDR3 here is CASSHREETQYF. The CDR3 DNA sequence: TGTGCCAGCTCGCACAGGGAAGAGACCCAGTACTTC.

This clonotype has ten or more counts. The gene calls are TRBV7-6 and TRBJ2-1, with TRBD2 identical over 11 bases. Germline V gene sequence: CDR1 SGHVS, CDR2 FNYEAQ. CDR3 size: 15 residues. J lost 7 bases, V lost 4 bases, and 6 bases had no gene match. CDR3 sequence: CASSSPSGRPNEQFF. The CDR3 nucleotides read TGTGCCAGCAGCTCCCCTAGCGGGAGGCCTAATGAGCAGTTCTTC.

This chain connects TRBV7-8 to TRBJ2-3; 13 bases line up with TRBD2. CDR1 and CDR2 from the germline V gene are SGHVS and FQNEAQ. This CDR3 contains 19 residues. V was pared by 7 bases and J by 4 bases, with 17 bases of the junction left unmatched. The DNA for the CDR3 is TGTGCCAGCACCCCCGGGACTAGCGGGAAGTGGTATGGTGCAGATACGCAGTATTTT. It encodes CASTPGTSGKWYGADTQYF.

In the case of this clonotype: One end of the junction is discordant with germline, which a read error may explain. The V and J genes are TRBV20-1 and TRBJ2-1; 7 bases agree with TRBD1. From germline, CDR1 is DFQATT and CDR2 SNEGSKA (reference sequence). The CDR3 is 14 amino acids. CDR3 coding DNA: TGCAGTGCCTCGACAGGGAGCTCCTACAACGAGCAGCTCTTC. Protein sequence: CSASTGSSYNEQLF.

Remarks on this clonotype: Sequence at one end of the junction differs from germline and may be a read error. This chain connects TRBV7-9 to TRBJ1-6; D is possibly TRBD1 (6 bases). The CDR3 contains 16 residues. Germline V gives CDR1 SEHNR, CDR2 FQNEAQ (reference sequence). The CDR3 sequence is CVSSSMDSSNNSPLHF. For the CDR3, the DNA is TGTGTCAGCAGCTCAATGGACAGTTCAAATAATTCACCCCTCCACTTT.

Comment on this clonotype: Mismatch with germline at one junction end may stem from a read error. Here the CDR3 DNA reads TGTGCCAGCAGTCGGGCAGGGGGCAACGGTTACGAGCAGCACTTC. Translation: CASSRAGGNGYEQHF. J is TRBJ2-7 and V is TRBV7-9, with 8 bases matching TRBD1. The CDR3 sequence is 15 residues long. Germline loops: CDR1 SEHNR, CDR2 FQNEAQ (reference sequence).

This clonotype appeared many times. The V and J genes are TRBV19 and TRBJ2-2; 13 bases line up with TRBD2. In germline, CDR1 is LNHDA, CDR2 SQIVND (reference sequence). V was clipped by 1 base and J by 5 bases; unmatched bases: 7. The CDR3 extends over 18 amino acids. CDR3 loop: CASSIAGLAGRRTGELFF. The DNA of the CDR3 is TGTGCCAGTAGTATAGCGGGACTAGCGGGGAGAAGGACCGGGGAGCTGTTTTTT. Full variable domain (rest looked up from reference TRBV19 and TRBJ2-2): DGGITQSPKYLFRKEGQNVTLSCEQNLNHDAMYWYRQDPGQGLRLIYYSQIVNDFQKGDIAEGYSVSREKKESFPLTVTSAQKNPTAFYLCASSIAGLAGRRTGELFFGEGSRLTVL.

Ten or more counts support this clonotype. At one end, the junction sequence differs from germline, possibly due to a read error. The chain joins TRBV7-7 to TRBJ2-1; D uncertain. Germline CDR1 and CDR2: SSHAT and FNYEAQ (reference sequence). This CDR3 is 13 amino acids long. CDR3 DNA: TGTGCTAGCAGCTTAGCAGCTGGGAATGAGCAGTTCTTC. It codes for CASSLAAGNEQFF. Supplemented by reference TRBV7-7 and TRBJ2-1, the full variable domain reads GAGVSQSPRYKVTKRGQDVTLRCDPISSHATLYWYQQALGQGPEFLTYFNYEAQPDKSGLPSDRFSAERPEGSISTLTIQRTEQRDSAMYRCASSLAAGNEQFFGPGTRLTVL.

This clonotype was counted at least ten times. This sequence joins TRBV6-2 or TRBV6-3 and TRBJ2-5; D possibly corresponds to TRBD1 (6 bases). The CDR3 has 15 amino acids. CDR1 and CDR2 from the germline V gene are MNHEY and SVGEGT. The V end was cut by 5 bases, the J end by 3 bases, with 16 bases between. The CDR3 reads CASSTRDIRKETQYF. The CDR3, as DNA: TGTGCCAGCAGTACCCGGGACATCCGAAAAGAGACCCAGTACTTC.

This clonotype was counted at least ten times. The gene calls are TRBV20-1 and TRBJ2-3; 10 nucleotides match TRBD2. The V gene end was trimmed by 5 bases and the J gene end by 6 bases; junction bases not matched to a gene: 14. This CDR3 is 16 amino acids long. The V gene's germline CDR1 is DFQATT and CDR2 SNEGSKA (reference sequence). Here the CDR3 DNA reads TGCAGTGCTTCAACACCTCTAGCGGGAGTGGGGGATACGCAGTATTTT. Translating gives CSASTPLAGVGDTQYF.

A word on this clonotype: At one boundary the junction diverges from the germline segment, which might be a read error. V usage is TRBV19 and J usage is TRBJ1-2; D ambiguous. CDR1 and CDR2 from the germline V gene are LNHDA and SQIVND (reference sequence). The CDR3 is made up of 13 amino acids. The CDR3 region is CANSMGKSYGYTF. Here the CDR3 DNA reads TGTGCCAATAGTATGGGGAAGAGCTATGGCTACACCTTC. The full variable domain, completed using reference TRBV19 and TRBJ1-2, is DGGITQSPKYLFRKEGQNVTLSCEQNLNHDAMYWYRQDPGQGLRLIYYSQIVNDFQKGDIAEGYSVSREKKESFPLTVTSAQKNPTAFYLCANSMGKSYGYTFGSGTRLTVV.

The rearrangement links TRBV6-2 or TRBV6-3 to TRBJ2-2; the D gene is possibly TRBD2 (6 bases). The germline V gene has CDR1 MNHEY and CDR2 SVGEGT. V was clipped by 11 bases and J by 1 base, with 14 bases between them. CDR3 length: 14 amino acids. In nucleotides, the CDR3 is TGTGCCGGCGGGAAGGCAGGGAACACCGGGGAGCTGTTTTTT. Its protein product is CAGGKAGNTGELFF.

The chain has TRBV12-3 or TRBV12-4 and TRBJ1-1; D gene uncertain. The V gene lost 9 bases and the J gene lost 2 bases, with 16 bases spanning the gap. The CDR3 contains 14 residues. The CDR3 here is CASRNPGHNTEAFF. The CDR3 coding sequence is TGTGCCAGTCGTAATCCGGGCCACAACACTGAAGCTTTCTTT.

In this sample, this clonotype turned up many times. The gene calls are TRBV5-1 and TRBJ2-5; TRBD1 is a possible D gene (5 bases). Trimming left V 0 bases short and J 2 bases short, with 11 bases between. Germline V CDR1 and CDR2: SGHRS, YFSETQ. This CDR3 is built from 15 residues. CDR3 coding DNA: TGCGCCAGCAGCTTGGGGGTGGGGCCACAAGAGACCCAGTACTTC. Protein product: CASSLGVGPQETQYF.

This clonotype has a count of ten or more. This rearrangement joins TRBV12-3 or TRBV12-4 to TRBJ2-7; no clear D gene. The germline V and J ends were trimmed by 5 bases and 0 bases, with 8 bases remaining between them. The CDR3 spans 13 residues. The CDR3 nucleotides are TGTGCCAGCAGTCCAGCGAGCTCCTACGAGCAGTACTTC. Residues: CASSPASSYEQYF.